This entry lists 8 T cell receptor beta chains sequenced from one sample in a study of blood T cell repertoires in COVID-19. Sequencing was performed with immunoSEQ multiplex PCR; in TCRdb, only in-frame clones are kept and a portion is missing. The repertoire holds 130,000 to 150,000 clones, with about 85% as singletons. The sequencing sample was made of peripheral blood. These receptor sequences come from a woman aged 65 to 85 with COVID-19, enrolled during active disease.

The chain employs TRBV24-1 and TRBJ2-3, with D perhaps TRBD2 (5 bases). The CDR3 totals 14 residues. The germline V gene has CDR1 KGHDR and CDR2 SFDVKD. Trimming took 7 bases from V and 4 from J, leaving 14 bases between them. DNA of the CDR3: TGTGCCACCAGGGGTCCCACCGGGGCAGATACGCAGTATTTT. Translated, it gives CATRGPTGADTQYF.

J is TRBJ1-2 and V is TRBV6-6, with TRBD1 matching 7 bases. The CDR3 loop spans 16 amino acids. V gave up 6 bases and J gave up 4 bases; unmatched junction bases: 14. Germline V gene sequence: CDR1 MNHNY, CDR2 SVGAGI (reference sequence). The DNA of the CDR3 is TGTGCCAGCAGCGAGTCTGGGACAGTATTCTTCTATGGCTACACCTTC. Its translation is CASSESGTVFFYGYTF.

This sequence joins TRBV5-8 and TRBJ2-2; D is possibly TRBD1 (5 bases). CDR3 size: 15 residues. CDR1 and CDR2 from the germline V gene are SGHTS and YDEGEE. V was pared by 1 base and J by 4 bases, with 11 bases between. This CDR3 reads CASSLPGKGTGELFF. The CDR3 DNA follows: TGTGCCAGCAGCTTGCCAGGGAAAGGCACCGGGGAGCTGTTTTTT.

The chain carries TRBV3-1 (or the pseudogene TRBV3-2) and TRBJ1-2; D possibly corresponds to TRBD1 (5 bases). The CDR3 runs to 16 residues. V was cut by 8 bases and J by 6 bases, with 25 bases left in between. Germline CDR1 LGHDT, CDR2 YNNKEL (reference sequence). In DNA, the CDR3 is TGTGCCAGCGGGCCCGATACTGAAGGGGCGAGGAATGGCTACACCTTC. This gives the protein CASGPDTEGARNGYTF.

This chain links TRBV7-9 with TRBJ1-6; no definite D call. Trimming shortened V by 5 bases and J by 7 bases, and 15 bases separated the two germline ends. The germline V gene encodes CDR1 SEHNR and CDR2 FQNEAQ (reference sequence). This CDR3 comprises 15 residues. The CDR3 region is CASSQDPVGNSPLHF. For the CDR3, the DNA is TGTGCCAGCAGCCAAGACCCGGTCGGGAATTCACCCCTCCACTTT.

This clone was recorded once. The chain recombines TRBV4-1 with TRBJ1-1; a weak D match, TRBD1 (5 bases). The length of the CDR3 is 15 residues. The ends were cut back, 2 bases at V and 1 base at J, with 11 bases in the middle. The germline V gene encodes CDR1 MGHRA and CDR2 YSYEKL. The CDR3 bases are TGCGCCAGCAGCCAAACGGACACAGGGAACACTGAAGCTTTCTTT. Translated, it gives CASSQTDTGNTEAFF.

V and J are TRBV7-6 and TRBJ2-1; TRBD1 aligns across 10 bases. Germline V gene sequence: CDR1 SGHVS, CDR2 FNYEAQ. V shed 5 bases, J shed 10 bases, and the junction held 11 bases outside the gene matches. This CDR3 is built from 15 residues. The CDR3 region is CASSPGTGVSKEQFF. Written as DNA, the CDR3 is TGTGCCAGCAGCCCCGGGACAGGGGTCTCGAAAGAGCAGTTCTTC.

The chain links TRBV3-1 (or the pseudogene TRBV3-2) to TRBJ2-5; TRBD1 might be the D (6 bases). In germline, CDR1 is LGHDT, CDR2 YNNKEL (reference sequence). This CDR3 spans 15 amino acids. The germline V and J ends were trimmed by 3 bases and 0 bases, with 11 bases remaining between them. Here the CDR3 reads CASSHPDRYQETQYF. CDR3 sequence (DNA): TGTGCCAGCAGCCATCCGGACAGATACCAAGAGACCCAGTACTTC.